This TCR beta chain was profiled in a study of T cells in severe cutaneous drug reactions (dated by TCRdb to between 2018 and 2021). At the level of the whole study: Between the early 2010s and the late 2010s, patients were recruited from Taiwan, Thailand and a European registry network. Only patients with a probable or definite SJS/TEN or DRESS diagnosis by RegiSCAR criteria were enrolled. Assignment of the culprit drug relied on both the Naranjo algorithm and the ALDEN drug causality algorithm. Blister fluids/cells, PBMC and other biological samples were taken from patients in the acute stage or the recovery stage. Bulk TCR sequencing was combined with single-cell sequencing, quantitative PCR validation, functional assays and transgenic mouse experiments. Libraries used iRepertoire multiplex PCR; authors cited a comparison showing similar capture of abundant clonotypes across iRepertoire and 5' RACE methods with or without UMI. What the authors observed across the whole study: The authors noted that whether the public TCR generalizes to SJS/TEN caused by other drugs still needs further study. Although undetectable or scarce in tolerant-control and healthy-donor PBMC, a public TCRbeta CDR3 was found in all seven CBZ-SJS/TEN blister samples, at a mean of roughly 14%. A strong increase in TRBV12-4 usage was observed in CBZ-SJS/TEN patients, with averages of 25% to 40% in blister cells and approximately 4.6% in PBMC.

Sequencing was performed on donors who were patients with carbamazepine-induced Stevens-Johnson syndrome or toxic epidermal necrolysis (CBZ-SJS/TEN). Peripheral blood repertoires came from CBZ-SJS/TEN patients of Han Chinese (about 5) and European (about six) origin. Next-generation sequencing was used to profile the T cell receptor repertoires of patients with drug-induced severe cutaneous adverse reactions in a search for drug-specific clonotypes. The RNA was isolated from either blister cells of skin lesions or peripheral blood mononuclear cells. The CDR3 covers 11 residues, taking in both the cysteine and the phenylalanine. No coding sequence is recorded. CDR1 is given as SNHLY and CDR2 as FYNNEI, both from the germline V gene. Library preparation used the iRepertoire multiplex PCR system with TCR subtype-specific primers for both bulk and single-cell sequencing. Multiplex PCR with primers targeting V, D and J gene regions was used to generate bulk TCR beta libraries. Approximately 85-500 ng of RNA per sample was used as input for bulk TCR library preparation. An Illumina MiSeq was used to sequence bulk TCR beta amplicons. The paper's processing steps were these. Sample misassignments and low-quality sequencing reads were removed through quality control steps. CDR3 was defined as the amino acids lying between the Y[YFLI]C motif of the V-gene and the [FW]GXGT motif of the J-segment. TRBV and TRBJ gene assignments and CDR3 clonotypes followed the IMGT database. TRBV expression in each sample was normalized to the mean expression of the same gene in PBMC from some 44 healthy donors. TCRdb reanalyzed the reads, keeping one entry per CDR3 protein sequence and omitting DNA. The V and J calls shown here were made by TCRdb, not taken from the authors' results. For this sample, the table gives just over 20,000 distinct CDR3 sequences. The ten largest clones add up to over 6.5% of the sample.

About this clonotype itself: Its antigen target is currently unknown.

Recombination joined TRBV2 with TRBJ1-2; without DNA, the TCRdb call of TRBD1 cannot be checked. This sequence originates from a human donor with toxic epidermal necrolysis, a severe cutaneous drug reaction. Source material: PBMCs. The CDR3: CASSARGGFTF. Here the CDR3 is joined to the reference TRBV2 and TRBJ1-2 genes, and the full variable domain is: EPEVTQTPSHQVTQMGQEVILRCVPISNHLYFYWYRQILGQKVEFLVSFYNNEISEKSEIFDDQFSVERPDGSNFTLKIRSTKLEDSAMYFCASSARGGFTFGSGTRLTVV.